The source of this TCR beta chain is a study of blood T cells in healthy people across ages. A few counts support this clonotype. For the second PCR, which ran for about 7 to 11 cycles, a sample-barcoded 5' primer and a J-beta primer mix were used. A tag from a template-switch adaptor with 12 random nucleotides marked each cDNA molecule. Every sample gave at least 3 million paired-end reads containing CDR3. TCRdb processed the 5' RACE reads anew with MiXCR; each CDR3 protein has one entry. The table shows 760,000 or so distinct CDR3 sequences, with approximately 25% occurring only once. The CDR3 extends over 15 amino acids. Germline V gene data show CDR1 as LGHNA and CDR2 as YNFKEQ. The V gene lost 0 bases and the J gene lost 4 bases, with 9 bases spanning the gap. The same data also contributed to another study, on T cells of mothers and their children.

Sequences were obtained from blood. The origin of this receptor is a boy younger than 18 in good health. V gene TRBV4-2 combines with J gene TRBJ1-4; D might be TRBD1 (5 bases). The DNA of the CDR3 is TGTGCCAGCAGCCAAGATGACAGAAGTAATGAAAAACTGTTTTTT. Amino acid sequence: CASSQDDRSNEKLFF.